This is a list of T cell receptor beta chains from one sample in a study of T cells after yellow fever vaccination. TCRdb passed the 5' RACE reads through MiXCR, listing each CDR3 protein once. In the table there are hundreds of thousands of distinct CDR3 sequences, 8.7% of which are singletons. The sample in question was PBMCs, obtained on the day of the first yellow fever vaccination. The receptors shown here come from a man between 18 and 35 years old who received the YFV17D yellow fever vaccine. Each CDR3 is given with its conserved first and last residue. Fields, in order: J gene, V gene, CDR3 protein.

J gene: TRBJ2-5
V gene: TRBV7-2
CDR3 protein: CASSPMSTQYF

J gene: TRBJ2-1
V gene: TRBV20-1
CDR3 protein: CSLAGGRLSSYNEQFF

J gene: TRBJ1-1
V gene: TRBV7-9
CDR3 protein: CASSLGVGGRTEAFF

J gene: TRBJ2-1
V gene: TRBV5-1
CDR3 protein: CASSSSGGSEQFF

J gene: TRBJ1-2
V gene: TRBV12-3/TRBV12-4
CDR3 protein: CASSSQEGSPYGYTF

J gene: TRBJ1-1
V gene: TRBV28
CDR3 protein: CASSLVDGAEAFF

J gene: TRBJ2-5
V gene: TRBV2
CDR3 protein: CASSESPGETQYF

J gene: TRBJ2-2
V gene: TRBV29-1
CDR3 protein: CSARALAGTTGELFF

J gene: TRBJ2-1
V gene: TRBV9
CDR3 protein: CASSPGGGGPNEQFF

J gene: TRBJ1-1
V gene: TRBV10-3
CDR3 protein: CAISRGDEAFF

J gene: TRBJ2-1
V gene: TRBV6-6
CDR3 protein: CATAGLEYNEQFF

J gene: TRBJ1-1
V gene: TRBV6-1
CDR3 protein: CASTPPRDRLNTEAFF

J gene: TRBJ2-7
V gene: TRBV7-2
CDR3 protein: CASSLTGALYEQYF

J gene: TRBJ2-1
V gene: TRBV7-9
CDR3 protein: CASSLPGYQGEAPEFF

J gene: TRBJ1-1
V gene: TRBV20-1
CDR3 protein: CSGARDRVTTEAFF

J gene: TRBJ1-5
V gene: TRBV9
CDR3 protein: CASSVGTANQPQHF

J gene: TRBJ2-5
V gene: TRBV11-2
CDR3 protein: CASSLESQLTQYF

J gene: TRBJ1-4
V gene: TRBV4-3
CDR3 protein: CASKPSRGLVATNEKLFF